Presented here are 8 T cell receptor beta chains from one specimen sequenced in a study of T cell changes during pregnancy in multiple sclerosis (dated by TCRdb to the late 2010s). Receptor amplification or capture employed the immunoSEQ multiplex PCR assay. Imported from immuneACCESS, the table was reduced by TCRdb to in-frame sequences with V and J called. These copies leave out some clones; in studies compared against another copy, an unresolved V gene accounts for under half, and the cause of the remainder is not known. Here the sample has tens of thousands of clones; around 92% occur a single time. Roughly 0.98% of the sample belongs to the ten largest clones. This specimen was peripheral blood, taken after pregnancy. These receptors all come from a female donor with multiple sclerosis, enrolled in a pregnancy study.

The rearrangement joins TRBV7-9 to TRBJ2-5, with D perhaps matching TRBD2 (6 bases). The CDR3 is 15 amino acids. From germline, CDR1 is SEHNR and CDR2 FQNEAQ (reference sequence). Trimming removed 7 bases from V and 1 base from J, with 16 bases in between. The DNA for the CDR3 is TGTGCCAGCATCCGAGCGGGTATAAGCCAAGAGACCCAGTACTTC. It codes for CASIRAGISQETQYF.

The chain links TRBV6-1 to TRBJ1-1; D perhaps matches TRBD1 (5 bases). Germline CDR1 is MNHNS and CDR2 is SASEGT. This CDR3 is 13 amino acids long. V was shortened by 4 bases and J by 4 bases, with 10 bases between the two germline ends. This chain's CDR3 is CASSASGVTEAFF. In DNA, the CDR3 is TGTGCCAGCAGTGCCTCGGGGGTCACTGAAGCTTTCTTT.

J is TRBJ2-7 and V is TRBV10-2; 10 bases match TRBD1. This CDR3 has 15 amino acids. Per the germline V gene, CDR1 is WSHSY and CDR2 is SAAADI. Losses at the gene ends were 3 bases for V and 2 bases for J; bases not matched to a gene: 4. This CDR3 is CASSDGGTGAYEQYF. The CDR3 DNA sequence: TGCGCCAGCAGTGATGGCGGGACAGGGGCCTACGAGCAGTACTTC.

This rearrangement joins TRBV7-8 to TRBJ1-2; D possibly corresponds to TRBD1 (6 bases). The CDR3 length is 14 residues. Between the trimmed V and J ends, which lost 1 base and 4 bases, there was a span of 10 bases. CDR1 is SGHVS and CDR2 is FQNEAQ in the germline V gene. The CDR3, as DNA: TGTGCCAGCAGCTTAGTACAGGGATCCTATGGCTACACCTTC. Its translation is CASSLVQGSYGYTF.

This chain connects TRBV6-1 to TRBJ1-1; D not resolved. This CDR3 spans 14 amino acids. V gave up 6 bases and J gave up 5 bases, with 16 bases separating them. Germline values: CDR1 MNHNS, CDR2 SASEGT. CDR3 residues: CASSPSGVGTEAFF. CDR3 DNA sequence: TGTGCCAGCAGCCCCAGCGGGGTGGGAACTGAAGCTTTCTTT.

V gene TRBV30 combines with J gene TRBJ1-1; 9 bases are a match to TRBD1. CDR1 GTSNPN and CDR2 SVGIG come from the germline V gene (reference sequence). V trimming: 6 bases; J trimming: 4 bases; junction bases outside the gene matches: 9. This CDR3 comprises 14 residues. DNA of the CDR3: TGTGCCTGTATGGGACAGGGAGGGATCACTGAAGCTTTCTTT. The encoded protein is CACMGQGGITEAFF. Variable domain in full (rest from reference TRBV30 and TRBJ1-1): SQTIHQWPATLVQPVGSPLSLECTVEGTSNPNLYWYRQAAGRGLQLLFYSVGIGQISSEVPQNLSASRPQDRQFILSSKKLLLSDSGFYLCACMGQGGITEAFFGQGTRLTVV.

The rearrangement links TRBV7-8 to TRBJ1-5; 9 nucleotides line up with TRBD1. The CDR3 has 15 amino acids. The germline gives CDR1 SGHVS, CDR2 FQNEAQ. V gave up 4 bases and J gave up 6 bases; unmatched junction bases: 7. The CDR3 coding sequence is TGTGCCAGCAGCTCGGGACAGGGTATGGGTCAGCCCCAGCATTTT. This codes for CASSSGQGMGQPQHF.

V gene TRBV5-4 combines with J gene TRBJ2-2; TRBD1 matches at 9 bases. J lost 5 bases, V lost 3 bases, and 5 bases had no gene match. CDR3 length: 15 amino acids. Looked up from germline, CDR1 is SGHNT and CDR2 is YYREEE (reference sequence). CDR3 sequence (DNA): TGTGCCAGCAGCTCCCGGGACAGGGAGACCGGGGAGCTGTTTTTT. It translates to CASSSRDRETGELFF. The full variable domain, rest sourced from reference TRBV5-4 and TRBJ2-2, is ETGVTQSPTHLIKTRGQQVTLRCSSQSGHNTVSWYQQALGQGPQFIFQYYREEENGRGNFPPRFSGLQFPNYSSELNVNALELDDSALYLCASSSRDRETGELFFGEGSRLTVL.